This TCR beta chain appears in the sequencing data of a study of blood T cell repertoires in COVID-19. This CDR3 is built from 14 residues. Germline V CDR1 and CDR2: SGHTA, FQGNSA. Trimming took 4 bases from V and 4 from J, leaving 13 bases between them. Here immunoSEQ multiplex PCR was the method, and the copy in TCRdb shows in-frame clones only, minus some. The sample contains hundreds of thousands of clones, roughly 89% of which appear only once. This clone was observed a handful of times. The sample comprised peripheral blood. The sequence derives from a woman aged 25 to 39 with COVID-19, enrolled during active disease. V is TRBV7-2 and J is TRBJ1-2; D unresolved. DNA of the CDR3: TGTGCCAGCAGCTGGAGGAACACATTCTATGGCTACACCTTC. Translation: CASSWRNTFYGYTF.